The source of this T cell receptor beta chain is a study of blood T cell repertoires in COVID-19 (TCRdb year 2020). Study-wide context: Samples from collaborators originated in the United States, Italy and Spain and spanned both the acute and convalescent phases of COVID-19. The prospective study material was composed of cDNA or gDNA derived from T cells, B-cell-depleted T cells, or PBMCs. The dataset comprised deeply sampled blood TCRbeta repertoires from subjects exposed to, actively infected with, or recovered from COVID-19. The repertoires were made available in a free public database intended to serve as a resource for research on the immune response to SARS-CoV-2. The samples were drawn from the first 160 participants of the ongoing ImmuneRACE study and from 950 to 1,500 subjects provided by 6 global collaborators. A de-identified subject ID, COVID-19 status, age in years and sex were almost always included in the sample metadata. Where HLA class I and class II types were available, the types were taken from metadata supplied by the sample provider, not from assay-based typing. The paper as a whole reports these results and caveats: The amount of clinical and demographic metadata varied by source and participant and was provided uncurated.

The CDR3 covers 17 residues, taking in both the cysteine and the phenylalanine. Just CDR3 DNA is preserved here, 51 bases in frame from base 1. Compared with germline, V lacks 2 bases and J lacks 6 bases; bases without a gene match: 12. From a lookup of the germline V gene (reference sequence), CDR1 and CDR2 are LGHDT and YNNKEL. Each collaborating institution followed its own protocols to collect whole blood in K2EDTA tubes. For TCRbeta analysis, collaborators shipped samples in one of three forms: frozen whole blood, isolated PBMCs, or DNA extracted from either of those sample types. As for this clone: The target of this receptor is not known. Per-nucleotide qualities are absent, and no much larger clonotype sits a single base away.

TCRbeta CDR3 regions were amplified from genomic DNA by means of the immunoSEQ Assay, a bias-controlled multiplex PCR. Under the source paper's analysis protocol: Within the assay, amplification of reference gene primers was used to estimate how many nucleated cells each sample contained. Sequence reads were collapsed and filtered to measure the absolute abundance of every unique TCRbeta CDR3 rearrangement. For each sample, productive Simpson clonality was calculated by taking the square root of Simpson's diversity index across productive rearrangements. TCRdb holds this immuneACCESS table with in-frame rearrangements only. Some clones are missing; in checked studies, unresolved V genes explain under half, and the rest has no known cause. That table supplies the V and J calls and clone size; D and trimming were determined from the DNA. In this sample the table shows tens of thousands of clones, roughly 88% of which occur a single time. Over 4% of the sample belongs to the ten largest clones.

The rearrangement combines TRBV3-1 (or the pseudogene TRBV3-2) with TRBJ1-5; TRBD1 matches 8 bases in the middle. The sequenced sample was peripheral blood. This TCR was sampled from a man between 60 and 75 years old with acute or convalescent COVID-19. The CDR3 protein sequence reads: CASSQSGGRGRGQPQHF. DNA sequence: TGTGCCAGCAGCCAAAGCGGCGGCAGGGGGCGCGGTCAGCCCCAGCATTTT.